One and the same sample provided the 22 T cell receptor beta chains below, sequenced in a study of cytotoxic CD8 clonotypes in ibrutinib-treated CLL. Data came from immunoSEQ multiplex PCR; TCRdb stores just in-frame clones and leaves some out. In the table there are tens of thousands of clones, 57% of which are singletons. Specimen: PBMCs, collected before ibrutinib treatment. The origin of the receptors is a human donor with chronic lymphocytic leukemia.

The rearrangement uses TRBV19 and TRBJ1-2, with D unclear. Trimming cost V 10 bases and J 3 bases, with 15 bases left between them. Per the germline V gene, CDR1 is LNHDA and CDR2 is SQIVND (reference sequence). This CDR3 contains 13 residues. The chain's CDR3 is CATRLIGDYGYTF. In DNA, the CDR3 is TGTGCCACCCGTTTAATCGGGGACTATGGCTACACCTTC. The complete variable domain, with remaining parts taken from reference TRBV19 and TRBJ1-2, reads DGGITQSPKYLFRKEGQNVTLSCEQNLNHDAMYWYRQDPGQGLRLIYYSQIVNDFQKGDIAEGYSVSREKKESFPLTVTSAQKNPTAFYLCATRLIGDYGYTFGSGTRLTVV.

By frequency in the sample, this clone is medium-sized. The rearrangement joins TRBV7-2 to TRBJ1-4; no definite D call. Trimming removed 5 bases at V and 0 bases at J, with 10 bases between. This CDR3 comprises 15 residues. The germline V gene encodes CDR1 SGHTA and CDR2 FQGNSA. The CDR3 DNA follows: TGTGCCAGCAGCGCCGCTAGGACAACTAATGAAAAACTGTTTTTT. Translating it yields CASSAARTTNEKLFF. The complete variable domain, with remaining parts taken from reference TRBV7-2 and TRBJ1-4, reads GAGVSQSPSNKVTEKGKDVELRCDPISGHTALYWYRQSLGQGLEFLIYFQGNSAPDKSGLPSDRFSAERTGGSVSTLTIQRTQQEDSAVYLCASSAARTTNEKLFFGSGTQLSVL.

This clone was picked up a small number of times. The J gene is TRBJ2-7, the V gene TRBV5-4, with TRBD1 matching 9 bases. From germline, CDR1 is SGHNT and CDR2 YYREEE (reference sequence). The V segment lost 4 bases and the J segment 2 bases; nucleotides outside the gene matches: 4. The CDR3 runs to 14 residues. CDR3 sequence (DNA): TGTGCCAGCAGCCGGGACAGGGCCACCTACGAGCAGTACTTC. Translation gives CASSRDRATYEQYF.

This clone is classed as medium-sized (0.01 to 0.1%). The rearrangement joins TRBV12-5 to TRBJ1-5; TRBD1 matches 7 bases. The CDR3 sequence is 15 residues long. CDR1 and CDR2 (germline): LGHNT, FRNRAP. Germline trimming cut 6 bases from V and 0 bases from J; bases unmatched to any gene: 5. CDR3 bases: TGTGCTAGTGGGCCGGGACAGATTAGCAATCAGCCCCAGCATTTT. It specifies CASGPGQISNQPQHF.

The chain uses TRBV6-5 and TRBJ1-1; TRBD1 matches 7 bases. The junction had 10 bases not matched to a gene; V was cut back by 6 bases and J by 6 bases. This CDR3 contains 14 residues. Germline V CDR1 and CDR2: MNHEY, SVGAGI. This chain's CDR3 is CASRKTGTRAEAFF. The CDR3 region has the DNA TGTGCCAGCAGAAAGACAGGGACTAGGGCTGAAGCTTTCTTT.

The chain uses TRBV19 and TRBJ2-1, with D perhaps matching TRBD1 or TRBD2 (5 bases each). The germline gives CDR1 LNHDA, CDR2 SQIVND (reference sequence). Trimming pared 8 bases from V and 2 bases from J, leaving 7 bases between. This CDR3 has 12 amino acids. The chain's CDR3 is CASGGPYNEQFF. CDR3 DNA: TGTGCCAGTGGGGGACCCTACAATGAGCAGTTCTTC.

The chain carries TRBV27 and TRBJ1-2; TRBD1 matches at 9 bases. The CDR3 covers 15 residues. The germline CDR1 and CDR2 sequences are MNHEY and SMNVEV (reference sequence). V lost 0 bases, J lost 7 bases, and 6 bases stayed unmatched. The CDR3 loop reads CASSLSRDRAGGYTF. The DNA of the CDR3 is TGTGCCAGCAGTTTATCTCGGGACAGGGCGGGTGGCTACACCTTC.

This rearrangement joins TRBV6-4 to TRBJ2-7, with unresolved D. The CDR3 is made up of 15 amino acids. Trimming stripped 1 base from V and 5 bases from J, with 15 bases between. Germline CDR1 reads MRHNA; CDR2 reads SNTAGT. The CDR3 here is CASSDLVKLFDEQYF. CDR3 nucleotides: TGTGCCAGCAGTGACTTGGTCAAGCTTTTCGACGAGCAGTACTTC.

In this sample, this clone turned up a few times. A much bigger clone sits one base away, suggesting this may be a read error. The gene calls are TRBV7-9 and TRBJ2-7; TRBD2 might be the D (7 bases). This CDR3 spans 16 amino acids. V gave up 5 bases and J gave up 0 bases, with 17 bases separating them. The germline V gene has CDR1 SEHNR and CDR2 FQNEAQ (reference sequence). Here the CDR3 reads CASSVGAGVSSYEQYF. The CDR3 DNA reads as TGTGCCAGCAGCGTGGGGGCGGGGGTTAGCTCCTACGAGCAGTACTTC.

V usage is TRBV6-1 and J usage is TRBJ2-5; tentative D call: TRBD2 (5 bases). CDR1 and CDR2 (germline): MNHNS, SASEGT. Trimming cost V 7 bases and J 7 bases, with 13 bases left between them. This CDR3 has 12 amino acids. The CDR3 nucleotides read TGTGCCAGCAAAGAGGGTTTCGGGACCCAGTACTTC. As protein: CASKEGFGTQYF.

V gene TRBV6-5 combines with J gene TRBJ1-3; no reliable D call. Germline V gene sequence: CDR1 MNHEY, CDR2 SVGAGI. With 0 bases removed from V and 8 bases from J, the gap between germline ends came to 14 bases. There are 15 residues in the CDR3. CDR3 DNA: TGTGCCAGCAGTTACTCATCAGGCCCAGCTTACACCATATATTTT. Residues: CASSYSSGPAYTIYF.

The rearrangement joins TRBV21-1 to TRBJ1-3; the table calls TRBD1, which could not be checked here. TRBV21-1 is classified as a pseudogene. The CDR3 extends over 15 amino acids. In nucleotides, the CDR3 is TGTGCCAGTCAGGGACAGCGCCCCTCTGGAAACACCATATATTTT. Amino acids: CASQGQRPSGNTIYF.

The V and J genes are TRBV6-1 and TRBJ2-7; D ambiguous. V was clipped by 0 bases and J by 6 bases, with 12 bases between them. The CDR3 loop spans 14 amino acids. In germline, CDR1 is MNHNS, CDR2 SASEGT. The CDR3 nucleotides read TGTGCCAGCAGTGAAGCCCCGGCAGATAGCGAGCAGTACTTC. Translation gives CASSEAPADSEQYF.

V is TRBV27 and J is TRBJ2-7; D gene ambiguous. This CDR3 spans 15 amino acids. V lost 2 bases, J lost 2 bases, and 13 bases lay in between. The germline CDR1 and CDR2 sequences are MNHEY and SMNVEV (reference sequence). The CDR3 sequence is CASSLGSSQPYEQYF. CDR3 sequence (DNA): TGTGCCAGCAGTTTAGGATCTAGTCAACCCTACGAGCAGTACTTC.

The gene calls are TRBV19 and TRBJ2-1; D unclear. Germline V gene lookup returns CDR1 LNHDA and CDR2 SQIVND (reference sequence). This CDR3 spans 13 amino acids. V lost 1 base and J lost 3, with 4 bases in between. CDR3 coding DNA: TGTGCCAGTAGTATAGGCTACTACAATGAGCAGTTCTTC. This gives the protein CASSIGYYNEQFF.

The rearrangement uses TRBV2 and TRBJ2-7; D is undetermined. This CDR3 spans 13 amino acids. V dropped 3 bases and J dropped 0 bases, with 6 bases sitting between them. Per germline, CDR1 SNHLY and CDR2 FYNNEI. This chain's CDR3 is CASSELRSYEQYF. CDR3 nucleotide sequence: TGTGCCAGCAGTGAGCTCCGCTCCTACGAGCAGTACTTC. The full variable domain, rest sourced from reference TRBV2 and TRBJ2-7, is EPEVTQTPSHQVTQMGQEVILRCVPISNHLYFYWYRQILGQKVEFLVSFYNNEISEKSEIFDDQFSVERPDGSNFTLKIRSTKLEDSAMYFCASSELRSYEQYFGPGTRLTVT.

This clone showed up just a few times. The chain employs TRBV10-3 and TRBJ2-2, with D tentatively TRBD1 (6 bases). The CDR3 runs 13 residues. V dropped 3 bases and J dropped 6 bases, with 8 bases sitting between them. Germline CDR1 is ENHRY and CDR2 is SYGVKD. In DNA, the CDR3 is TGTGCCATCAGTGAAGACAGGTCCGGGGAGCTGTTTTTT. This gives the protein CAISEDRSGELFF.

The sample holds a few counts of this clone. The chain has TRBV18 and TRBJ2-7; D perhaps matches TRBD2 (7 bases). CDR3 size: 15 residues. Germline assignment: CDR1 KGHSH and CDR2 LQKENI. V was shortened by 3 bases and J by 6 bases, with 18 bases between the two germline ends. The chain's CDR3 is CASSPPRGGISEQYF. In DNA form, the CDR3 reads TGTGCCAGCTCACCCCCCAGGGGAGGGATAAGCGAGCAGTACTTC. The full variable domain, its missing parts supplied by reference TRBV18 and TRBJ2-7, is NAGVMQNPRHLVRRRGQEARLRCSPMKGHSHVYWYRQLPEEGLKFMVYLQKENIIDESGMPKERFSAEFPKEGPSILRIQQVVRGDSAAYFCASSPPRGGISEQYFGPGTRLTVT.

This clone was counted only a few times. The chain links TRBV6-5 to TRBJ1-5; D ambiguous. V lost 0 bases and J lost 6, with 12 bases in between. CDR3 length: 15 residues. Germline V gene lookup returns CDR1 MNHEY and CDR2 SVGAGI. The CDR3 DNA follows: TGTGCCAGCAGTTACTCGAGAGCCCTTATTCAGCCCCAGCATTTT. It encodes CASSYSRALIQPQHF.

This clone turned up a few times. This chain uses TRBV7-2 with TRBJ2-3; D is uncertain. This CDR3 is 14 amino acids long. Germline V gives CDR1 SGHTA, CDR2 FQGNSA. V lost 5 bases, J lost 1 base, and 10 bases lay in between. This CDR3 is CASSPHDRTDTQYF. The CDR3 DNA reads as TGTGCCAGCAGCCCCCACGATCGCACAGATACGCAGTATTTT.

The CDR3 bases are TGTGCCAGCAGCTCGGACAGGGGTAATGAAAAACTGTTTTTT. This sequence encodes CASSSDRGNEKLFF. This chain connects TRBV7-2 to TRBJ1-4, with 9 bases aligning to TRBD1. V gave up 4 bases and J gave up 4 bases; unmatched junction bases: 1. Germline V gene lookup returns CDR1 SGHTA and CDR2 FQGNSA. The CDR3 is made up of 14 amino acids.

This clone was seen a few times. J is TRBJ2-5 and V is TRBV19; tentatively, D is TRBD1 (7 bases). The CDR3 extends over 15 amino acids. V was shortened by 3 bases and J by 0 bases, with 11 bases between the two germline ends. Germline values: CDR1 LNHDA, CDR2 SQIVND (reference sequence). This CDR3 reads CASSMAGQYQETQYF. The CDR3 coding sequence is TGTGCCAGTAGTATGGCGGGACAGTACCAAGAGACCCAGTACTTC. Looking up the rest from reference TRBV19 and TRBJ2-5 gives the full variable domain: DGGITQSPKYLFRKEGQNVTLSCEQNLNHDAMYWYRQDPGQGLRLIYYSQIVNDFQKGDIAEGYSVSREKKESFPLTVTSAQKNPTAFYLCASSMAGQYQETQYFGPGTRLLVL.